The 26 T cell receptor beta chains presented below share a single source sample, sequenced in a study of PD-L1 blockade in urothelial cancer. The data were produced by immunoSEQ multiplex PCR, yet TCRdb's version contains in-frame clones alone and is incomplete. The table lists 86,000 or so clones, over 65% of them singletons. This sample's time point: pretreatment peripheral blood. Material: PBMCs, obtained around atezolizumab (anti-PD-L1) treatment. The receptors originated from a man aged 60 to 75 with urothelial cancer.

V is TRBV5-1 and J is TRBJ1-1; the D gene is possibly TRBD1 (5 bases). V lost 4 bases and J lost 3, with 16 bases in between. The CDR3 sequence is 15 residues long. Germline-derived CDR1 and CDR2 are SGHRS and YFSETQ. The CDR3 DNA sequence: TGCGCCAGCAGCGCATCTCAGGGAATCGACACTGAAGCTTTCTTT. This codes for CASSASQGIDTEAFF.

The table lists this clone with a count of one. CDR3 region: CASSYLGVAGVHEQYF. The CDR3 region has the DNA TGTGCCAGCAGTTACCTGGGGGTAGCGGGAGTACACGAGCAGTACTTC. The chain is built from TRBV6-5 and TRBJ2-7; 9 positions match TRBD2. This CDR3 has 16 amino acids. With 2 bases clipped from V and 5 bases from J, the junction kept 10 bases outside the gene matches. Germline lookup yields CDR1 MNHEY and CDR2 SVGAGI.

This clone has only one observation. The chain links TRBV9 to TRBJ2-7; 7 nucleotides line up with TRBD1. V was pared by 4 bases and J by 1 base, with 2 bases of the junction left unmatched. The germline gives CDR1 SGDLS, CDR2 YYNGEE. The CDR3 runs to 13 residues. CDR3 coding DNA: TGTGCCAGCAGCCCCAGGGGGTCCTACGAGCAGTACTTC. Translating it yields CASSPRGSYEQYF.

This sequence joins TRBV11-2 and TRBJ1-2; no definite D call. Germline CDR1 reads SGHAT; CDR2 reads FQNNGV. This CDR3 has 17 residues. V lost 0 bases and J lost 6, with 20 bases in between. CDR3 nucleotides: TGTGCCAGCAGCTTAGAATCGGCGCAATCAGGCTTGGATGGCTACACCTTC. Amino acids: CASSLESAQSGLDGYTF.

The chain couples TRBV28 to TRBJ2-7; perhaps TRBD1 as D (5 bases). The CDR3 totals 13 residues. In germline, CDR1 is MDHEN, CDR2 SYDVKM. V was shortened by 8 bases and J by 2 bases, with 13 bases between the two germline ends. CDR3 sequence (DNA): TGTGCCAGCGGAACAGGAGCTACCTACGAGCAGTACTTC. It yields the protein CASGTGATYEQYF.

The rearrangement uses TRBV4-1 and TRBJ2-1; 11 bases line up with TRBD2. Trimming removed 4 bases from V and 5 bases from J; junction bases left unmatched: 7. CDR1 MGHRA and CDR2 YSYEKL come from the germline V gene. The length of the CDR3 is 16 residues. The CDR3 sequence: CASSPPGTSGHNEQFF. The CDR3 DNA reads TGCGCCAGCAGCCCCCCCGGGACTAGCGGACACAATGAGCAGTTCTTC.

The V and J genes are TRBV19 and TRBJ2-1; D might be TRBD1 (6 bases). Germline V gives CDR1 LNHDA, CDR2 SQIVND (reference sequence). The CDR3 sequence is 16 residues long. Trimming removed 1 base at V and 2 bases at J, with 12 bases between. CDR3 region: CASSIVGAGAYNEQFF. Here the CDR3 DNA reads TGTGCCAGTAGTATAGTGGGGGCAGGGGCCTACAATGAGCAGTTCTTC.

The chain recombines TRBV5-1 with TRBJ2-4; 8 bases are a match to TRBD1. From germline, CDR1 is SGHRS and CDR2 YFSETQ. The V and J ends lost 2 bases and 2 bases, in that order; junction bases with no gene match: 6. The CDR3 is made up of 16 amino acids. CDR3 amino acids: CASSLTGGVSKNIQYF. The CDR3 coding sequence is TGCGCCAGCAGCTTAACAGGGGGAGTTTCCAAAAACATTCAGTACTTC.

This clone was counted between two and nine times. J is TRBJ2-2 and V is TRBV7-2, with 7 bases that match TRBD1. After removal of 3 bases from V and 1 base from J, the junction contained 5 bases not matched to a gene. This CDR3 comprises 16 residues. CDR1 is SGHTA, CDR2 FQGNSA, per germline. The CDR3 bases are TGTGCCAGCAGCTTCACGGGACAGCTGAACACCGGGGAGCTGTTTTTT. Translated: CASSFTGQLNTGELFF. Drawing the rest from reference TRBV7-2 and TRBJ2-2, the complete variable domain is GAGVSQSPSNKVTEKGKDVELRCDPISGHTALYWYRQSLGQGLEFLIYFQGNSAPDKSGLPSDRFSAERTGGSVSTLTIQRTQQEDSAVYLCASSFTGQLNTGELFFGEGSRLTVL.

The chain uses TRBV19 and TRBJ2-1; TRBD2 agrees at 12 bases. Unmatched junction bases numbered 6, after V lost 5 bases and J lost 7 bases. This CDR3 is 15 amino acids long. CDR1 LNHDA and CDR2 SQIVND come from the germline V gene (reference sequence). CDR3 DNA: TGTGCCAGTAGTTCACTAGCGGGGGGTACGAATGAGCAGTTCTTC. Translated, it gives CASSSLAGGTNEQFF.

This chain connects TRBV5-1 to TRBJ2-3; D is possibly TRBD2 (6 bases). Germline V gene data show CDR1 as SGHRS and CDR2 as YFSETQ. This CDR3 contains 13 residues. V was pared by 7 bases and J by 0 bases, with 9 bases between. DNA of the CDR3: TGCGCCAGCGGGACTGTTAGCACAGATACGCAGTATTTT. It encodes CASGTVSTDTQYF.

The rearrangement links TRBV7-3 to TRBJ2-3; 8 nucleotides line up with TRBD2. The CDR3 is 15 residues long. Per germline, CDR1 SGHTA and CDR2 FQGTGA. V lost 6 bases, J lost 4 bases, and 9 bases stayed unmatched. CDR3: CASSFSGGNPDTQYF. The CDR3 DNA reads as TGTGCCAGCAGTTTCAGCGGGGGTAATCCAGATACGCAGTATTTT.

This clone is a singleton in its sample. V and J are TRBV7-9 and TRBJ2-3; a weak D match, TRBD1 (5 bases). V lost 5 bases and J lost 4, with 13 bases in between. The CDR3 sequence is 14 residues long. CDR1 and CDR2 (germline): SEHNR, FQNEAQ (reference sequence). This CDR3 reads CASSLMAGSDTQYF. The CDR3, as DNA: TGTGCCAGCAGCCTCATGGCAGGGTCAGATACGCAGTATTTT.

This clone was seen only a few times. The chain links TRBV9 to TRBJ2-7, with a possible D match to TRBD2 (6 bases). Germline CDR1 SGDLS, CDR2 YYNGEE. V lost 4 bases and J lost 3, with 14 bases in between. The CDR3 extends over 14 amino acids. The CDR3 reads CASSTGVGVYEQYF. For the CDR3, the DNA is TGTGCCAGCAGCACGGGAGTAGGAGTCTACGAGCAGTACTTC.

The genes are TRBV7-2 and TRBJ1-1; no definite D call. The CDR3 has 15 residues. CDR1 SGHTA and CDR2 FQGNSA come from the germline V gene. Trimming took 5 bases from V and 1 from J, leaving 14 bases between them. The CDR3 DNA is TGTGCCAGCAGCACGGGCTGGAGGGCGAACACTGAAGCTTTCTTT. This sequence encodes CASSTGWRANTEAFF.

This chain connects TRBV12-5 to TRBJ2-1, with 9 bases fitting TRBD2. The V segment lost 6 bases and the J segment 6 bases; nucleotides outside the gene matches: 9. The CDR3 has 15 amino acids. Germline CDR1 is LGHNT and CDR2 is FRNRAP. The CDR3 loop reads CASGVVAGGVNEQFF. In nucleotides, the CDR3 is TGTGCTAGTGGGGTAGTCGCGGGAGGGGTCAATGAGCAGTTCTTC.

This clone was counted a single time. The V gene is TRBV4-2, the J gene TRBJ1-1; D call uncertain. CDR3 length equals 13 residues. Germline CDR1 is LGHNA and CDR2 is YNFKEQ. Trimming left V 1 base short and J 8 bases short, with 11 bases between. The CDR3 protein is CASSQARVTEAFF. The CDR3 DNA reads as TGTGCCAGCAGCCAAGCGAGGGTTACGGAAGCTTTCTTT.

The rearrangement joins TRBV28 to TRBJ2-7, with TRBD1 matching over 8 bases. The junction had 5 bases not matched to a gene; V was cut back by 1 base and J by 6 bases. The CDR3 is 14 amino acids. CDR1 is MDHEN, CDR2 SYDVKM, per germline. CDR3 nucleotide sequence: TGTGCCAGCAGTTTATATCAGGGGGCTCGCGAGCAGTACTTC. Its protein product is CASSLYQGAREQYF.

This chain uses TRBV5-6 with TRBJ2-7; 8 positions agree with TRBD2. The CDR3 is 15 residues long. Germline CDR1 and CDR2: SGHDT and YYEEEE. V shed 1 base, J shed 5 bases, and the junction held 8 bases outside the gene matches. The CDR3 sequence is CASSLTAGGSHEQYF. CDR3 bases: TGTGCCAGCAGCTTGACTGCGGGAGGTTCCCACGAGCAGTACTTC.

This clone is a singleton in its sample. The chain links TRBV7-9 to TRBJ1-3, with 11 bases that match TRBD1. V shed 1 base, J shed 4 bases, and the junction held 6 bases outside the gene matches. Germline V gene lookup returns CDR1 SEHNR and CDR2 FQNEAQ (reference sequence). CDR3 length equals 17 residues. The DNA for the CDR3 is TGTGCCAGCAGCTTAGTGTGGACAGGGGGCGCCGGAAACACCATATATTTT. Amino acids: CASSLVWTGGAGNTIYF.

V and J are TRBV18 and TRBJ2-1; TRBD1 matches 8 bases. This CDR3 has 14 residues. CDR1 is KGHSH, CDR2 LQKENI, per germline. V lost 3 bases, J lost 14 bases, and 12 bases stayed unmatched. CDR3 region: CASSPGRGQVGEFF. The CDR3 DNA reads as TGTGCCAGCTCACCGGGCAGGGGACAGGTCGGAGAGTTCTTC. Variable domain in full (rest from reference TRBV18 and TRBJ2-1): NAGVMQNPRHLVRRRGQEARLRCSPMKGHSHVYWYRQLPEEGLKFMVYLQKENIIDESGMPKERFSAEFPKEGPSILRIQQVVRGDSAAYFCASSPGRGQVGEFFGPGTRLTVL.

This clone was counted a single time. This CDR3 is CASSQERRPYEQYF. Written as DNA, the CDR3 is TGCGCCAGCAGCCAAGAAAGGAGACCTTACGAGCAGTACTTC. The chain combines TRBV4-3 with TRBJ2-7; D gene uncertain. The CDR3 is 14 residues long. Trimming cost V 0 bases and J 4 bases, with 10 bases left between them. From germline, CDR1 is LGHNA and CDR2 YSLEER.

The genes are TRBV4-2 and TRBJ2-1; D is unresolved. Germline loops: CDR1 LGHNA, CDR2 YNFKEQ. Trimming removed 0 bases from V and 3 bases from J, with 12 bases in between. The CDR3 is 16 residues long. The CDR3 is CASSQDPQSGYNEQFF. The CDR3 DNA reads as TGTGCCAGCAGCCAAGATCCCCAATCGGGCTACAATGAGCAGTTCTTC.

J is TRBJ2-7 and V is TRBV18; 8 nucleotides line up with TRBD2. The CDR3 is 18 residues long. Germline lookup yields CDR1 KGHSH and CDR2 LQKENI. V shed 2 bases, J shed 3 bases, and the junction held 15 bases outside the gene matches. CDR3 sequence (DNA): TGTGCCAGCTCACCATCGAGAATCGGGGGGGACCGGGGCTACGAGCAGTACTTC. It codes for CASSPSRIGGDRGYEQYF.

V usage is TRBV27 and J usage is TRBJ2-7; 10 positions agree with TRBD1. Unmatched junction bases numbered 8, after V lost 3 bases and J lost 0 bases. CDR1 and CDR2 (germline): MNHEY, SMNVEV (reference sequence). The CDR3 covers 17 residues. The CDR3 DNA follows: TGTGCCAGCAGTTTTCTCGGACAGGGGGTAAACTCCTACGAGCAGTACTTC. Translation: CASSFLGQGVNSYEQYF.

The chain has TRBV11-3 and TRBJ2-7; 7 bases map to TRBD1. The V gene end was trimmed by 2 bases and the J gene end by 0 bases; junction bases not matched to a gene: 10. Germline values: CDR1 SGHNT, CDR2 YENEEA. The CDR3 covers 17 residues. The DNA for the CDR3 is TGTGCCAGCAGCTTACCCATGGGACAGTTGGGCTCCTACGAGCAGTACTTC. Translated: CASSLPMGQLGSYEQYF.